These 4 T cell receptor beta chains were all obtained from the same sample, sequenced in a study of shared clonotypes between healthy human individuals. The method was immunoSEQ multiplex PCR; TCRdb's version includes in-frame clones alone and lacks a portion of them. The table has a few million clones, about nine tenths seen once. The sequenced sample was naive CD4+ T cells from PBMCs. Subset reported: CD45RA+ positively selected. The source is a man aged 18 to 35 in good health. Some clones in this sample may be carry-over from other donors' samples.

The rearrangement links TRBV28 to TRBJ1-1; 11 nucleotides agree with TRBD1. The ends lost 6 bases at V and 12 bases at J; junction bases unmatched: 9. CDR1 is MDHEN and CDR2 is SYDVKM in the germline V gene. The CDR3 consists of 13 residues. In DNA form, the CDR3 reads TGTGCCAGCAGACCAACCGGGACAGGGGGAACTTTCTTT. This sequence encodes CASRPTGTGGTFF.

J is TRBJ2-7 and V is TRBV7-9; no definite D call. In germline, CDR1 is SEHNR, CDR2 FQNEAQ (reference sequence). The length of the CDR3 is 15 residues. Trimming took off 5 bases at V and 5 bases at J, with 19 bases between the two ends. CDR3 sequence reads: CASSPHGRGLDEQYF. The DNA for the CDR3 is TGTGCCAGCAGCCCGCACGGCCGAGGCCTCGACGAGCAGTACTTC.

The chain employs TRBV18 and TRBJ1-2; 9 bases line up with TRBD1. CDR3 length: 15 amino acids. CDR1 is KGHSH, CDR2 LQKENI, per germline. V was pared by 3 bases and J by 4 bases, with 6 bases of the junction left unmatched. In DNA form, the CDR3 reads TGTGCCAGCTCACCTGGTGTGGGACAGGGCTATGGCTACACCTTC. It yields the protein CASSPGVGQGYGYTF. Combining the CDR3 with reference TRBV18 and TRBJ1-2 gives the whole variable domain NAGVMQNPRHLVRRRGQEARLRCSPMKGHSHVYWYRQLPEEGLKFMVYLQKENIIDESGMPKERFSAEFPKEGPSILRIQQVVRGDSAAYFCASSPGVGQGYGYTFGSGTRLTVV.

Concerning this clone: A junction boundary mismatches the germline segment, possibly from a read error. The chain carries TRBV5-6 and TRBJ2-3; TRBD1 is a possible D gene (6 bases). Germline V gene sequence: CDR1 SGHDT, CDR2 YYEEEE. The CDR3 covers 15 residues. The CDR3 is CASSLQTGSTDTQYF. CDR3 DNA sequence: TGTGCTAGCAGCCTACAGACAGGAAGCACAGATACGCAGTATTTT.